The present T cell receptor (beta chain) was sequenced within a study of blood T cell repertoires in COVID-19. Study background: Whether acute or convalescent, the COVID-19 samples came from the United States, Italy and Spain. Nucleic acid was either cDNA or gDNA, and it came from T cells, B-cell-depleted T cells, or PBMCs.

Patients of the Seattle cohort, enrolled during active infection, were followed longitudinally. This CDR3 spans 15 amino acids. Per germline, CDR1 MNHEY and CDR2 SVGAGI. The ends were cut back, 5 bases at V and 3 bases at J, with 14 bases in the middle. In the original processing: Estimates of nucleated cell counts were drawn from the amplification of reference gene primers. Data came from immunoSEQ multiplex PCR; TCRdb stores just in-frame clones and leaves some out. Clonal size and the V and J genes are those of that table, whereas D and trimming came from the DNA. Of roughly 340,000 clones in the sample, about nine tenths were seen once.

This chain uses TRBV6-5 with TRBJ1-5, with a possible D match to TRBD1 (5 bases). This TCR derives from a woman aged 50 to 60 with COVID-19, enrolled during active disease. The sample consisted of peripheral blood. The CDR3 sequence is CASSNTGTANQPQHF. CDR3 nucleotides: TGTGCCAGCAGTAATACCGGGACTGCCAATCAGCCCCAGCATTTT.